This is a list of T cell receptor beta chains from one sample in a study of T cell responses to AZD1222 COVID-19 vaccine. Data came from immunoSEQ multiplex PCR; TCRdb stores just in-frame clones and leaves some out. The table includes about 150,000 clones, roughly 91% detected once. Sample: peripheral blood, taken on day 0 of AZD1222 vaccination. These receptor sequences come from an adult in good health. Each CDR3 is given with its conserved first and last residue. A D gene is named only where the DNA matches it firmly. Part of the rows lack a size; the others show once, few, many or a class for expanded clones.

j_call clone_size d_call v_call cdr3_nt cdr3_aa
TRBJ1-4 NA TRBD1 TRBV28 TGTGCCAGCAGTTCACAGGGGGGGGGTTTGGGTCGATGGAATGAAAAACTGTTTTTT CASSSQGGGLGRWNEKLFF
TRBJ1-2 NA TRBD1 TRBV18 TGTGCCAGCTCACCATATACGACAGGGACGGGCTATGGCTACACCTTC CASSPYTTGTGYGYTF
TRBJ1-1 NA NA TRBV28 TGTGCCAGCCGCTTTGGGTTGGTGACTTCAGAAGCTTTCTTT CASRFGLVTSEAFF
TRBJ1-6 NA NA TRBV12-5 TGTGCTAGTGGTTCTTCATCAGGAGCTAATTCACCCCTCCACTTT CASGSSSGANSPLHF
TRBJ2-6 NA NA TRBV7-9 TGTGCCAGCAGCTTAGTTCTCTCTGGGGCCAACGTCCTGACTTTC CASSLVLSGANVLTF
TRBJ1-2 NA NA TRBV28 TGTGCCAGCAGTCCGCCGGCGTCCTATGGCTACACCTTC CASSPPASYGYTF
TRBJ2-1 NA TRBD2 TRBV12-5 TGTGCTAGTGGTTTGGGACTAGCGGGGGTCGAGCAGTTCTTC CASGLGLAGVEQFF
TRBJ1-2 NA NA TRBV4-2 TGTGCCAGCAGCCAAGAAAGCAGTGGCTACACCTTC CASSQESSGYTF
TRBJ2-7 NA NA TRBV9 TGTGCCAGCAGTGGGGAGGGGGTAGGCGAGCAGTACTTC CASSGEGVGEQYF
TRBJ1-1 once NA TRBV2 TGTGCCAGCAGTGACCTGAGACGGGGGGAGAACACTGAAGCTTTCTTT CASSDLRRGENTEAFF
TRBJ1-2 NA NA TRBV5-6 TGTGCCAGCAGCTTGTGGGGCAGGGGAAGAGGTGGCTACACCTTC CASSLWGRGRGGYTF
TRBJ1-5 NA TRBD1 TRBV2 TGTGCCAGCAGTAGGACAGGGCGAGGTCAGCCCCAGCATTTT CASSRTGRGQPQHF
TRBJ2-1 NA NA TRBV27 TGTGCCAGCAGTTACCTTATCTCCTACAATGAGCAGTTCTTC CASSYLISYNEQFF
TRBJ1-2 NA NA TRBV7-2 TGTGCCAGCAGCTCCCCCGGGCCTCTCACCTTC CASSSPGPLTF
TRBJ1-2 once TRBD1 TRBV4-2 TGTGCCAGCAGCCAACCAACAGGGGATAACTATGGCTACACCTTC CASSQPTGDNYGYTF
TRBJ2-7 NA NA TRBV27 TGTGCCAGCAGTTTTGAGGGTCCCTACGAGCAGTACTTC CASSFEGPYEQYF
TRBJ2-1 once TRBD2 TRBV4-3 TGCGCCAGCAGCCTACTAGCGGGGGCCTACAATGAGCAGTTCTTC CASSLLAGAYNEQFF
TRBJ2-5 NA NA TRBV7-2 TGTGCCAGCAGCTTACAGGGGTGGGAGACCCAGTACTTC CASSLQGWETQYF
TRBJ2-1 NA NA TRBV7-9 TGTGCCAGCAAGGACCCAAGGACAGGGACTACCTACAATGAGCAGTTCTTC CASKDPRTGTTYNEQFF
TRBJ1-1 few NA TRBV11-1 TGTGCCAGCAGCTCCCCGGACAGGAACACTGAAGCTTTCTTT CASSSPDRNTEAFF
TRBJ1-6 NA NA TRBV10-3 TGTGCCATCAGTGAGTCGTCGGTGTCAGCTGGGTCACCCCTCCACTTT CAISESSVSAGSPLHF
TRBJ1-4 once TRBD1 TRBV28 TGTGCCAGCAGCACTTACCCGGGACAGGCTAATGAAAAACTGTTTTTT CASSTYPGQANEKLFF
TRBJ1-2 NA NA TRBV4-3 TGCGCCAGCAGCCGCAGAGCACTTACGATGAGGTCAAGATATGGCTACACCTTC CASSRRALTMRSRYGYTF
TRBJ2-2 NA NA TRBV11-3 TGTGCCAGCAGCCGTGGGGGGACCCAGAACACCGGGGAGCTGTTTTTT CASSRGGTQNTGELFF
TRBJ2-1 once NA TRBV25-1 TGTGCCAGCCTACCGGGGGCCCCGGGCGAGCAGTTCTTC CASLPGAPGEQFF
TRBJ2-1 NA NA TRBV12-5 TGTGCTAGTGGTCCCCCTTTTTTCGCTGAGCAGTTCTTC CASGPPFFAEQFF
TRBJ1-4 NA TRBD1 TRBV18 TGTGCCAGCTCACCCGACAGGGGTTCTAATGAAAAACTGTTTTTT CASSPDRGSNEKLFF
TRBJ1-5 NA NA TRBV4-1 TGCGCCAGCAGCCAAGGGGATGGGGCGGAGGGAGGCAATCAGCCCCAGCATTTT CASSQGDGAEGGNQPQHF
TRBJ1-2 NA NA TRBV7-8 TGTGCCAGCAGCTTAGGCCCCTCAGTGTATGGCTACACCTTC CASSLGPSVYGYTF
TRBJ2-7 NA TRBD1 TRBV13 TGTGCCAGCAGCTCCATAGACAGGGGGCTCTACGAGCAGTACTTC CASSSIDRGLYEQYF
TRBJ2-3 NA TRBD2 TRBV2 TGTGCCAGCAGGCCTCGACTAGCGGGGGGCACAGATACGCAGTATTTT CASRPRLAGGTDTQYF
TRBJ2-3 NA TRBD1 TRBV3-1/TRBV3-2 TGTGCCAGCAGCCAAGATTGGGGGACAGGCACAGATACGCAGTATTTT CASSQDWGTGTDTQYF
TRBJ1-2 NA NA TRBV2 TGTGCCGGACAATCGATGGACGGTTTGGGTGGCTACACCTTC CAGQSMDGLGGYTF
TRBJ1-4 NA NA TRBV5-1 TGCGCCAGCAGCTTGCAGGGGAATGAAAAACTGTTTTTT CASSLQGNEKLFF
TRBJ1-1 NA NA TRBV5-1 TGCGCCAGCAGCTTGGGGCGGCAAAACACTGAAGCTTTCTTT CASSLGRQNTEAFF
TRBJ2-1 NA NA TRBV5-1 TGCGCCAGCAGCTTTACAGGGACTGAGCAGTTCTTC CASSFTGTEQFF
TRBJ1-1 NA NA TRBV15 TGTGCCACCAGCAGAGGGCAGACGAACACTGAAGCTTTCTTT CATSRGQTNTEAFF
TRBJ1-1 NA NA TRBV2 TGTGCCAGCATTGTAGAGGTGAACACTGAAGCTTTCTTT CASIVEVNTEAFF
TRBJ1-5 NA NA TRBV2 TGTGCCGGGCAGGACAGTCTCAATCAGCCCCAGCATTTT CAGQDSLNQPQHF
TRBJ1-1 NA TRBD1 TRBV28 TGTGCCAGCAGTTGGGACAGCATGAACACTGAAGCTTTCTTT CASSWDSMNTEAFF
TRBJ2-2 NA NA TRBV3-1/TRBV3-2 TGTGCCAGCAGCCCTCGCCGTGGGACCGGGGAGCTGTTTTTT CASSPRRGTGELFF
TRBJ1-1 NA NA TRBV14 TGTGCCAGCAGCCAGGTAAATCGCGACACTGAAGCTTTCTTT CASSQVNRDTEAFF
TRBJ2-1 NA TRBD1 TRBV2 TGTGCCAGCAGTGCAGGGACAGCCTACAATGAGCAGTTCTTC CASSAGTAYNEQFF
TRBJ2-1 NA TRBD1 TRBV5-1 TGCGCCAGCAGCTTCGCAGGGGGCCCTCTCAATGAGCAGTTCTTC CASSFAGGPLNEQFF
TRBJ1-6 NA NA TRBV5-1 TGCGCCAGCAGCTTGGCCGTTAGCGATTCACCCCTCCACTTT CASSLAVSDSPLHF
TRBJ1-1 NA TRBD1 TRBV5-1 TGCGCCAGCAGCTCGGGACAGATAAGCACTGAAGCTTTCTTT CASSSGQISTEAFF
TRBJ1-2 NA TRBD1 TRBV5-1 TGCGCCAGCAGCTTTACAGGGGTAGAGGGCTACACCTTC CASSFTGVEGYTF
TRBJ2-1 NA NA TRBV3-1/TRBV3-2 TGTGCCAGCAGCCAACAGCTAGGTGAGCAGTTCTTC CASSQQLGEQFF